This TCR beta chain appears in the sequencing data of a study of T cells in localized non-small cell lung cancer. In germline, CDR1 is MDHEN, CDR2 SYDVKM. V lost 4 bases to trimming and J lost 0 bases, with 7 bases between them. The CDR3 is made up of 15 amino acids. The repertoire was sequenced with immunoSEQ multiplex PCR; TCRdb's copy has only in-frame clones and lacks some. Among about 3,500 clones listed, around 20% were seen once. This TCR was recovered from a woman aged 35 to 69 with stage III squamous cell lung carcinoma. The source material was lung tumor tissue, sampled before any cancer treatment. The rearrangement uses TRBV28 and TRBJ2-6; D remains unclear. The CDR3 here is CASSSTLSGANVLTF. CDR3 bases: TGTGCCAGCAGTTCAACCCTCTCTGGGGCCAACGTCCTGACTTTC. Combining the CDR3 with reference TRBV28 and TRBJ2-6 gives the whole variable domain DVKVTQSSRYLVKRTGEKVFLECVQDMDHENMFWYRQDPGLGLRLIYFSYDVKMKEKGDIPEGYSVSREKKERFSLILESASTNQTSMYLCASSSTLSGANVLTFGAGSRLTVL.